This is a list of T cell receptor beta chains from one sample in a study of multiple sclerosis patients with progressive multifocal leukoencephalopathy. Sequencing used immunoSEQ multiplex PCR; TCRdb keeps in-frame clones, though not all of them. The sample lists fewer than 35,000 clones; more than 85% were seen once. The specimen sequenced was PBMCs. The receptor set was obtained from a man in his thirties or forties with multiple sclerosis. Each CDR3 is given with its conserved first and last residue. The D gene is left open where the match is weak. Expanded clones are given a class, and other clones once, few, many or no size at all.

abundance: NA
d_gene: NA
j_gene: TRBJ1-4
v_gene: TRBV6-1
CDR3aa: CASSDPRQVTNEKLFF
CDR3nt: TGTGCCAGCAGTGACCCGCGACAGGTTACTAATGAAAAACTGTTTTTT

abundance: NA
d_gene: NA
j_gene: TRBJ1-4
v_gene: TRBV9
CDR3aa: CASSRGTLLGNEKLFF
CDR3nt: TGTGCCAGCAGCCGGGGGACCCTCTTGGGAAATGAAAAACTGTTTTTT

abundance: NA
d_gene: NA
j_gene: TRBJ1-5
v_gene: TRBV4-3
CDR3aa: CASSQHGGGVPQHF
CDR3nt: TGCGCCAGCAGCCAACATGGAGGGGGTGTTCCCCAGCATTTT

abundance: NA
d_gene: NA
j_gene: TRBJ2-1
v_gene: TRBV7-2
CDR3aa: CASRLTGDQAHNEQFF
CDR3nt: TGTGCCAGCAGACTAACGGGGGACCAGGCTCACAATGAGCAGTTCTTC

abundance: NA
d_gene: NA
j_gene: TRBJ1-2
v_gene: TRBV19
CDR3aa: CASSLDLYGYTF
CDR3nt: TGTGCCAGTAGTCTCGACCTCTATGGCTACACCTTC

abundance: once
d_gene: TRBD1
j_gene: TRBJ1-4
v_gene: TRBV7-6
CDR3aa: CASSLDAGTAEKLFF
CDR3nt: TGTGCCAGCAGCCTAGATGCCGGGACAGCTGAAAAACTGTTTTTT

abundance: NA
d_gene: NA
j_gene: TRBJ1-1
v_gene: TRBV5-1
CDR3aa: CASSSGGGNTEAFF
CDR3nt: TGCGCCAGCAGCTCTGGTGGGGGAAACACTGAAGCTTTCTTT

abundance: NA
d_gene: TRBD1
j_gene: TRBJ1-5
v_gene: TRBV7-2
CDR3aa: CASSAGTGGFRPQHF
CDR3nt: TGTGCCAGCAGCGCCGGGACAGGGGGCTTTCGGCCCCAGCATTTT

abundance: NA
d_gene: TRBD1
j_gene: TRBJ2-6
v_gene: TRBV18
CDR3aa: CASSTARRTGTSSGANVLTF
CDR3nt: TGTGCCAGCTCAACCGCGCGGAGGACAGGTACATCCTCTGGGGCCAACGTCCTGACTTTC

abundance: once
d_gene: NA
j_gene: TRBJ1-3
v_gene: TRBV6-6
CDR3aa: CASSYLDRNTIYF
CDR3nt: TGTGCCAGCAGTTACCTGGACAGAAACACCATATATTTT

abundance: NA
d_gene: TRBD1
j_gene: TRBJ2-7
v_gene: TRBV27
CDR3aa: CASSKTGQGIYEQYF
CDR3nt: TGTGCCAGCAGTAAGACGGGACAGGGCATTTACGAGCAGTACTTC

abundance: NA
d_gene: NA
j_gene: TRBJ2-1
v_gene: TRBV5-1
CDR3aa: CASSLGGGPYNEQFF
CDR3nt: TGCGCCAGCAGCTTGGGAGGAGGGCCATACAATGAGCAGTTCTTC